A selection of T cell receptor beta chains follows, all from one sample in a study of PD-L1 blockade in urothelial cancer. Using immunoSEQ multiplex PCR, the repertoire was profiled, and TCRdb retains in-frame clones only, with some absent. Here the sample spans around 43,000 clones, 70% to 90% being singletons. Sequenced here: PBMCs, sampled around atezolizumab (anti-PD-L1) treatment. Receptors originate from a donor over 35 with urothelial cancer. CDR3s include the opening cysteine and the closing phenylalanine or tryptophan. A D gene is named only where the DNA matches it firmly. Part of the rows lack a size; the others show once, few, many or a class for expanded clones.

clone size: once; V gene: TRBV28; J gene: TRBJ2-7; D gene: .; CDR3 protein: CASSLGGEGRYEQYF; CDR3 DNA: TGTGCCAGCAGTTTAGGCGGGGAAGGAAGGTACGAGCAGTACTTC
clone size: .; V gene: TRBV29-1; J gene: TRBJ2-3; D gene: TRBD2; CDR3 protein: CSVGPRLASDTQYF; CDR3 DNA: TGCAGCGTTGGACCCCGACTAGCCTCAGATACGCAGTATTTT
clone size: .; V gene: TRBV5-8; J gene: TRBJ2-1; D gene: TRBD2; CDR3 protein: CASSLSGLANYNEQFF; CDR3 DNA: TGTGCCAGCAGCCTGTCCGGACTAGCGAACTACAATGAGCAGTTCTTC
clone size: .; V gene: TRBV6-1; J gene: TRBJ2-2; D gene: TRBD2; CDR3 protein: CASSEEAGATGELFF; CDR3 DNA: TGTGCCAGCAGTGAAGAGGCGGGAGCCACCGGGGAGCTGTTTTTT
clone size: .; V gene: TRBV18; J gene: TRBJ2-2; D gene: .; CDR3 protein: CASSPAWGGTTGELFF; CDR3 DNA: TGTGCCAGCTCACCTGCCTGGGGGGGCACCACCGGGGAGCTGTTTTTT
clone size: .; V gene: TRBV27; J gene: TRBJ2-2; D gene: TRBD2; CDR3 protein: CASAVGTTPTGELFF; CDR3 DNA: TGTGCCAGCGCAGTCGGGACTACCCCCACCGGGGAGCTGTTTTTT
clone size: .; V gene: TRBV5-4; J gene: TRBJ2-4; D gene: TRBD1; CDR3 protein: CASSWDRGNIQYF; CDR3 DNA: TGTGCCAGCAGCTGGGACAGGGGCAACATTCAGTACTTC
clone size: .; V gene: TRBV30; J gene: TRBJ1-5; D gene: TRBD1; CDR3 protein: CAWSRTGGWSNQPQHF; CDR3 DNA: TGTGCCTGGAGCCGGACAGGCGGATGGAGCAATCAGCCCCAGCATTTT
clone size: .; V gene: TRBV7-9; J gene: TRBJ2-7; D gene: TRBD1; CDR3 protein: CASSSNTGVEQYF; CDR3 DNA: TGTGCCAGCAGCTCCAACACAGGGGTCGAGCAGTACTTC
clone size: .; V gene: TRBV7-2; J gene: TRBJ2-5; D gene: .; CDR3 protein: CASSTNQGRETQYF; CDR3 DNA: TGTGCCAGCAGCACAAACCAGGGGCGGGAGACCCAGTACTTC
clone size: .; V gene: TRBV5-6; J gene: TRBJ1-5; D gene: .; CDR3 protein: CASSASGIHQPQHF; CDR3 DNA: TGTGCCAGCAGTGCGAGCGGGATCCATCAGCCCCAGCATTTT
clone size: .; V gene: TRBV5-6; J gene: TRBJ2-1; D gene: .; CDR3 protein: CASSPGDNEQFF; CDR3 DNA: TGTGCCAGCAGTCCGGGGGACAATGAGCAGTTCTTC
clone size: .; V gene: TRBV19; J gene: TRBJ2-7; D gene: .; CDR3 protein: CASSMGGGSYEQYF; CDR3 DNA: TGTGCCAGTAGTATGGGTGGGGGGTCCTACGAGCAGTACTTC
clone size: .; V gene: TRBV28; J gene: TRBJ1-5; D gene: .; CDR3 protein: CASSFGAGRNSNQPQHF; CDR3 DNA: TGTGCCAGCAGTTTTGGGGCCGGGCGGAATAGCAATCAGCCCCAGCATTTT
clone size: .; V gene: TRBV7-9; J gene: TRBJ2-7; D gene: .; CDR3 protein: CASSLVEGLYYEQYF; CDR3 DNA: TGTGCCAGCAGCTTAGTTGAGGGACTCTACTACGAGCAGTACTTC
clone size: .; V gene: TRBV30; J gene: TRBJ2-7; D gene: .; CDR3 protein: CAWSGAYEQYF; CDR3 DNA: TGTGCCTGGAGTGGCGCCTACGAGCAGTACTTC
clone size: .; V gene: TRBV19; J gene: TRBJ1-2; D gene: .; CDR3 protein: CASRGLGRNYGYTF; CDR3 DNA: TGTGCCAGTAGGGGGTTGGGGAGGAACTATGGCTACACCTTC
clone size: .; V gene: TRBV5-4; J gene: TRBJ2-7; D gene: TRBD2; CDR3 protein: CASSLGSGRVDEQYF; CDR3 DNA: TGTGCCAGCAGCTTGGGCAGCGGGAGGGTCGACGAGCAGTACTTC
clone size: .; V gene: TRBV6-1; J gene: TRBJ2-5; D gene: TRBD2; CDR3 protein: CATRAGGPGETQYF; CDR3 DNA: TGTGCCACCCGAGCGGGAGGGCCTGGTGAGACCCAGTACTTC
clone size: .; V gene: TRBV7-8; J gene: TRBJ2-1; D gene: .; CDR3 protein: CASSPRRNGYNEQFF; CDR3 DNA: TGTGCCAGCAGCCCCCGGCGGAACGGTTACAATGAGCAGTTCTTC
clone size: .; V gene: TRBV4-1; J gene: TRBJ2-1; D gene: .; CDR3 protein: CASSQEGSRNNEQFF; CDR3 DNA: TGCGCCAGCAGCCAAGAGGGCAGCAGAAACAATGAGCAGTTCTTC
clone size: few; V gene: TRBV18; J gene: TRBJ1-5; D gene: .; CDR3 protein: CASSPGGTSQPQHF; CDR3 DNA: TGTGCCAGCTCACCAGGGGGGACGTCCCAGCCCCAGCATTTT
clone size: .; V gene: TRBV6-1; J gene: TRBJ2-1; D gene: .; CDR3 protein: CASSREQFF; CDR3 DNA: TGTGCCAGCTCCAGGGAGCAGTTCTTC
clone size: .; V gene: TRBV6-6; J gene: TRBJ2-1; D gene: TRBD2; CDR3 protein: CASSSRTSGTYNEQFF; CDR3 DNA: TGTGCCAGCAGTTCCCGGACTAGCGGCACCTACAATGAGCAGTTCTTC
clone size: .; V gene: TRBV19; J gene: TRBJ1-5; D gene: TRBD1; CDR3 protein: CATKGGTGLSNQPQHF; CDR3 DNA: TGTGCCACGAAGGGGGGGACAGGGCTTAGCAATCAGCCCCAGCATTTT
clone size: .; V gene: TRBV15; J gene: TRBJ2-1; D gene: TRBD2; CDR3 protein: CATSRGGDVHNEQFF; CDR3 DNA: TGTGCCACCAGCAGGGGGGGGGACGTCCACAATGAGCAGTTCTTC